Below, 17 T cell receptor beta chains from the same sample are listed, as sequenced in a study of identical twins. From the 5' RACE reads, TCRdb called clonotypes with MiXCR, one entry per CDR3 protein. The data show about 660,000 distinct CDR3 sequences, more than 6.5% seen once. These data were likewise used in another study, on yellow fever vaccine responses in identical twins.

The sequenced material came from PBMCs. These receptors all come from a woman between 18 and 30 years old in good health.

The sample holds a few counts of this clonotype. V is TRBV12-3 or TRBV12-4 and J is TRBJ2-7, with 8 positions matching TRBD2. The ends lost 6 bases at V and 3 bases at J; junction bases unmatched: 7. The CDR3 runs to 14 residues. The CDR3 is CASSLLREGYEQYF. CDR3 nucleotides: TGTGCCAGCAGCCTCTTACGGGAGGGCTACGAGCAGTACTTC.

The chain carries TRBV12-3 or TRBV12-4 and TRBJ2-1, with 9 bases matching TRBD1. The CDR3 loop spans 15 amino acids. With 3 bases clipped from V and 2 bases from J, the junction kept 2 bases outside the gene matches. CDR3 sequence (DNA): TGTGCCAGCAGTTTGGGGACAGGGCCCTACAATGAGCAGTTCTTC. This sequence encodes CASSLGTGPYNEQFF.

In its sample, this clonotype was seen a few times. This chain uses TRBV12-5 with TRBJ2-7, with D possibly being TRBD1 (6 bases). This CDR3 has 14 residues. The germline V gene encodes CDR1 LGHNT and CDR2 FRNRAP. V was cut by 7 bases and J by 2 bases, with 15 bases left in between. The CDR3 DNA reads TGTGCTAGTGCCCCAGCAGCAGGGGCCTACGAGCAGTACTTC. Translated: CASAPAAGAYEQYF. Based on the CDR3 plus reference TRBV12-5 and TRBJ2-7, the full variable domain is DARVTQTPRHKVTEMGQEVTMRCQPILGHNTVFWYRQTMMQGLELLAYFRNRAPLDDSGMPKDRFSAEMPDATLATLKIQPSEPRDSAVYFCASAPAAGAYEQYFGPGTRLTVT.

There are many counts of this clonotype. The chain uses TRBV9 and TRBJ2-2; D remains unclear. CDR3 size: 12 residues. Germline CDR1 reads SGDLS; CDR2 reads YYNGEE. The V end lost 0 bases, the J end lost 7 bases, and 4 bases lay between the germline ends. CDR3 in amino acids: CASSVDRGELFF. The CDR3 DNA follows: TGTGCCAGCAGCGTAGACCGCGGGGAGCTGTTTTTT.

This clonotype was seen ten or more times. V usage is TRBV29-1 and J usage is TRBJ2-7; no reliable D call. This CDR3 spans 11 amino acids. Germline V gene sequence: CDR1 SQVTM, CDR2 ANQGSEA. CDR3 in amino acids: CSGVGSYEQYF. The CDR3 nucleotides read TGCTCGGGCGTGGGTTCCTACGAGCAGTACTTC.

This clonotype was found a few times. V gene TRBV10-1 combines with J gene TRBJ2-1; the D gene is possibly TRBD2 (6 bases). The CDR3 has 13 amino acids. Germline V gene lookup returns CDR1 WNHNN and CDR2 SYGVQD (reference sequence). V lost 0 bases, J lost 7 bases, and 7 bases lay in between. The DNA for the CDR3 is TGCGCCAGCAGTGAGTCGGGGAGGAATGAGCAGTTCTTC. Amino acids: CASSESGRNEQFF.

The chain has TRBV19 and TRBJ1-5; D unclear. The germline V gene encodes CDR1 LNHDA and CDR2 SQIVND (reference sequence). The CDR3 contains 14 residues. The ends were cut back, 7 bases at V and 2 bases at J, with 12 bases in the middle. CDR3: CASKNTGGNQPQHF. DNA for the CDR3: TGTGCCAGTAAGAATACCGGGGGCAATCAGCCCCAGCATTTT.

In this sample, this clonotype turned up many times. This chain's CDR3 is CASSLLSGNEKLFF. The CDR3 nucleotides are TGCGCCAGCAGCTTGTTGTCAGGCAATGAAAAACTGTTTTTT. The V and J genes are TRBV5-1 and TRBJ1-4; D unclear. The CDR3 spans 14 residues. Germline V gene lookup returns CDR1 SGHRS and CDR2 YFSETQ. Deletions cut 1 base from V and 5 bases from J, with 9 bases between.

The sample holds a few counts of this clonotype. CDR3 region: CAISESGTMAWTF. CDR3 coding DNA: TGTGCCATCAGTGAGTCGGGAACTATGGCTTGGACCTTC. V is TRBV10-3 and J is TRBJ1-2; D not resolved. CDR3 length: 13 residues. Trimming left V 0 bases short and J 14 bases short, with 16 bases between. In germline, CDR1 is ENHRY, CDR2 SYGVKD.

There are many counts of this clonotype. V gene TRBV11-2 combines with J gene TRBJ1-5; no firm D call. The V gene lost 4 bases and the J gene lost 0 bases, with 7 bases spanning the gap. The CDR3 totals 14 residues. Germline V gene sequence: CDR1 SGHAT, CDR2 FQNNGV. CDR3 bases: TGTGCCAGCAGCTCCGGCCCTAGCAATCAGCCCCAGCATTTT. Protein: CASSSGPSNQPQHF.

This clonotype was observed a handful of times. The CDR3 nucleotides are TGCAGCGTTGAATGGCGCGGACAGGGACATTACGAGCAGTACTTC. This encodes CSVEWRGQGHYEQYF. The rearrangement uses TRBV29-1 and TRBJ2-7; 8 bases map to TRBD1. The CDR3 runs to 15 residues. V shed 2 bases, J shed 4 bases, and the junction held 10 bases outside the gene matches. Per germline, CDR1 SQVTM and CDR2 ANQGSEA.

The rearrangement links TRBV6-1 to TRBJ2-7; possibly TRBD2 for D (7 bases). Germline values: CDR1 MNHNS, CDR2 SASEGT. The V and J ends lost 6 bases and 6 bases respectively, with 21 bases between them. The CDR3 extends over 15 amino acids. This CDR3 is CASRRMRGGRGEQYF. DNA for the CDR3: TGTGCCAGCAGAAGGATGAGGGGGGGCCGCGGCGAGCAGTACTTC.

The chain carries TRBV29-1 and TRBJ2-7; D gene unclear. CDR1 is SQVTM, CDR2 ANQGSEA, per germline. V lost 3 bases and J 0 bases, leaving 9 bases between the germline ends. The CDR3 loop spans 13 amino acids. CDR3 residues: CSVESASSYEQYF. CDR3 coding DNA: TGCAGCGTTGAGTCAGCGAGCTCCTACGAGCAGTACTTC.

The V and J genes are TRBV14 and TRBJ2-1; tentative D call: TRBD1 (6 bases). The CDR3 is made up of 17 amino acids. V was clipped by 2 bases and J by 3 bases, with 17 bases between them. Germline values: CDR1 SGHDN, CDR2 FVKESK. The CDR3 sequence: CASSQPTGHGGYNEQFF. CDR3 DNA sequence: TGTGCCAGCAGCCAACCAACGGGACACGGTGGCTACAATGAGCAGTTCTTC.

This clonotype has a count of ten or more. The V and J genes are TRBV4-2 and TRBJ2-5; D perhaps matches TRBD1 (6 bases). Trimming left V 3 bases short and J 7 bases short, with 18 bases between. Germline assignment: CDR1 LGHNA and CDR2 YNFKEQ. This CDR3 contains 15 residues. The chain's CDR3 is CASSHPGTPEGTQYF. The CDR3 bases are TGTGCCAGCAGCCACCCCGGGACACCAGAAGGGACCCAGTACTTC.

This clonotype was counted many times. This chain connects TRBV5-6 to TRBJ1-2; TRBD1 might be the D (5 bases). This CDR3 region has 13 residues. The germline V gene encodes CDR1 SGHDT and CDR2 YYEEEE. V was shortened by 2 bases and J by 2 bases, with 7 bases between the two germline ends. DNA of the CDR3: TGTGCCAGCAGCTTCCAGGGAAACTATGGCTACACCTTC. Its translation is CASSFQGNYGYTF.

Only a few counts were recorded for this clonotype. The genes are TRBV14 and TRBJ2-7; 9 bases are a match to TRBD1. The CDR3 contains 15 residues. Germline V gene sequence: CDR1 SGHDN, CDR2 FVKESK. V was pared by 1 base and J by 4 bases, with 5 bases of the junction left unmatched. As DNA, the CDR3 is TGTGCCAGCAGCCAAGCCGGGACAGGGCCGTACGAGCAGTACTTC. It translates to CASSQAGTGPYEQYF.